Listed below are T cell receptor beta chains from one sample, sequenced in a study of T cells in Graves' hyperthyroidism and ophthalmopathy. One entry per CDR3 protein results from TCRdb running MiXCR on the multiplex PCR reads. The profile covers about 740,000 distinct CDR3 sequences, with roughly 15% appearing a single time and roughly 10% taken by the ten largest. Input material: blood. The receptors here all came from a woman under 30 with Graves' hyperthyroidism. Both conserved end residues are part of each CDR3. The D gene is left open where the match is weak. The size field is filled for only some rows; it gives once, few, many or a size class.

>13|.|many|TRBV5-6|TRBJ1-5
TGTGCCAGCAGCTTGACAACGAATCAGCCCCAGCATTTT
CASSLTTNQPQHF
>14|.|many|TRBV7-3|TRBJ2-3
TGTGCCAGCAGGTCGGGACTGAGCACAGATACGCAGTATTTT
CASRSGLSTDTQYF
>16|TRBD2|.|TRBV7-6|TRBJ2-1
TGTGCCAGCAGCTTAGAGGTGGGGGGGGGTTGGAATGAGCAGTTCTTC
CASSLEVGGGWNEQFF
>14|TRBD1|few|TRBV20-1|TRBJ1-5
TGCAGTGCTAGAGGGCAGACAGGGGATCAGCCCCAGCATTTT
CSARGQTGDQPQHF
>16|.|many|TRBV7-8|TRBJ2-7
TGTGCCAGCAGCCAGGGAATACGGGGGCAATACTACGAGCAGTACTTC
CASSQGIRGQYYEQYF
>15|TRBD2|.|TRBV7-2|TRBJ2-1
TGTGCCAGCAGCTTAACGGGACTAGCGGGAGTTGGGCAGTTCTTC
CASSLTGLAGVGQFF
>17|TRBD1|once|TRBV5-1|TRBJ1-2
TGCGCCAGCAGCAAGGGGGCGAATAGGATCCTAACCTATGGCTACACCTTC
CASSKGANRILTYGYTF
>15|.|few|TRBV6-5|TRBJ2-7
TGTGCCAGCAGTTACGGGGTAGCGGAGCACTACGAGCAGTACTTC
CASSYGVAEHYEQYF
>15|TRBD2|.|TRBV29-1|TRBJ2-3
TGCAGCGCTTATGACTCGGGGGAGGGTACAGATACGCAGTATTTT
CSAYDSGEGTDTQYF
>17|.|.|TRBV4-1|TRBJ2-2
TGCGCCAGCGCCCCGCACAGAGGGAGGACCAACACCGGGGAGCTGTTTTTT
CASAPHRGRTNTGELFF
>13|.|many|TRBV11-3|TRBJ1-1
TGTGCCAGCAGCTTAGGGGCGGGGGATCGAGCTTTCTTT
CASSLGAGDRAFF
>17|TRBD2|many|TRBV6-5|TRBJ2-7
TGTGCCAGCAGTTACAAGACGACGGGGGGTTACTCCAACGAGCAGTACTTC
CASSYKTTGGYSNEQYF
>14|.|many|TRBV3-1|TRBJ2-5
TGTGCCAGCAGCCAAGCCGCGGAGAAAGAGACCCAGTACTTC
CASSQAAEKETQYF
>13|.|.|TRBV7-9|TRBJ2-1
TGTGCCAGCAGCTTCTCCAGGGTAAATGAGCAGTTCTTC
CASSFSRVNEQFF
>15|.|.|TRBV30|TRBJ2-3
TGTGCCTGGAGTGCCTTATTAGGGGCCCGGGATACGCAGTATTTT
CAWSALLGARDTQYF
>13|.|many|TRBV11-2|TRBJ1-1
TGTGCCAGCACCCCTTGGGGTAACACTGAAGCTTTCTTT
CASTPWGNTEAFF
>14|TRBD2|few|TRBV5-8|TRBJ2-2
TGTGCCAGCAGCGTACTAGCGGAAACCGGGGAGCTGTTTTTT
CASSVLAETGELFF
>16|TRBD1|few|TRBV4-1|TRBJ2-3
TGCGCCAGCAGCCAAGGCTCACAGGGGGGCACAGATACGCAGTATTTT
CASSQGSQGGTDTQYF
>16|.|few|TRBV20-1|TRBJ1-6
TGCAGTGCTAGGGTGGCAGCCGAATATGATAATTCACCCCTCCACTTT
CSARVAAEYDNSPLHF
>15|TRBD1|few|TRBV7-9|TRBJ1-3
TGTGCCAGCAGCTTCTGGACAGGGCTCGAAAACACCATATATTTT
CASSFWTGLENTIYF
>15|TRBD1|once|TRBV20-1|TRBJ1-1
TGCAGTGCCCCGGCGGGACAGGGGGCTTTCACTGAAGCTTTCTTT
CSAPAGQGAFTEAFF
>16|.|.|TRBV27|TRBJ2-3
TGTGCCAGCAGTTTGGGGTGGGGAAGATACACAGATACGCAGTATTTT
CASSLGWGRYTDTQYF
>23|.|.|TRBV20-1|TRBJ2-1
TGCAGTGCTAGGGACCGTCGGCTAGCGCCCCACTTTGCTTCTACTAGCTCCTACAATGAGCAGTTCTTC
CSARDRRLAPHFASTSSYNEQFF
>15|TRBD1|.|TRBV28|TRBJ2-7
TGTGCCAGCAGGCCTGGGACAGGGAAACTCTACGAGCAGTACTTC
CASRPGTGKLYEQYF
>11|.|many|TRBV27|TRBJ2-1
TGTGCCAGCAGTTCCGAACTGGGACAGTTCTTC
CASSSELGQFF
>15|.|.|TRBV9|TRBJ2-2
TGTGCCAGCAGCGTAGAAGGGGGGAACACCGGGGAGCTGTTTTTT
CASSVEGGNTGELFF
>13|.|many|TRBV7-9|TRBJ2-6
TGTGCCAGCAGCTTCCCTGGGGCCAACGTCCTGACTTTC
CASSFPGANVLTF
>13|.|many|TRBV30|TRBJ2-1
TGTGCCTGGAGTTCCGGGACCATGGATAAGCAGTTCTTC
CAWSSGTMDKQFF
>13|.|many|TRBV4-3|TRBJ2-1
TGCGCCAGCAGCCAAGGGGGGGCGTCTGAGCAGTTCTTC
CASSQGGASEQFF
>13|.|many|TRBV30|TRBJ2-1
TGTGCCTGGAGTAGGGGGGTCTACAATGAGCAGTTCTTC
CAWSRGVYNEQFF
>18|TRBD2|.|TRBV7-8|TRBJ2-3
TGTGCCAGCAGCTTAGGGGGACTAGCGGGAATTAGCACAGATACGCAGTATTTT
CASSLGGLAGISTDTQYF
>15|TRBD2|many|TRBV7-9|TRBJ2-5
TGTGCCAGCACCTTGCTAGCGGGAGCTCTAGAGACCCAGTACTTC
CASTLLAGALETQYF
>13|TRBD1|.|TRBV4-3|TRBJ1-1
TGCGCCAGCAGCCAGATTGACAGGGTTGAAGCTTTCTTT
CASSQIDRVEAFF